Included here is one TCR beta chain sequence, with context. The antigen is undetermined. The junction shows a germline mismatch at one end, possibly a read error. CDR1 is SGHAT and CDR2 is FQNNGV in the germline V gene. The CDR3 length is 17 residues. Arm-PCR of CDR3 regions and iRepertoire HTBI primers were the basis on which TCR beta libraries were built. TCRdb redid the calling of the multiplex PCR reads with MiXCR, one entry per CDR3 protein. In the table there are about 220,000 distinct CDR3 sequences, roughly 19% of which are singletons. This sample was included in a study of regulatory T cells in long-lasting Graves disease. Documented time point: newly diagnosed GD, antithyroid drugs for less than 3 months. RNA extracted from PBMCs served as the sequencing template. An endocrinology department located in Xi'an, China, was where the patients came from. Regarding the study as a whole: Persistent disease was associated with favored TRBV28 usage and with favored use of TRBJ1-2 and TRBJ2-5. Persistent Graves' patients had lower TCR diversity than newly diagnosed ones.

The same specimen was also included in a second study, on T cells in Graves' hyperthyroidism and ophthalmopathy.

The specimen was peripheral blood mononuclear cells (PBMCs), collected at new diagnosis, from a patient treated with antithyroid drugs. The receptor comes from a woman aged 25 to 45 with Graves disease. The rearrangement links TRBV11-2 to TRBJ2-1; 8 bases are a match to TRBD2. The CDR3 loop reads CASSSPRVAGPHYEQLF. The CDR3 DNA follows: TGTGCCAGCAGCTCCCCTCGAGTAGCGGGACCGCACTATGAGCAGTTGTTC.